This passage covers 10 T cell receptor beta chains from one sample sequenced in a study of shared clonotypes between healthy human individuals. Here immunoSEQ multiplex PCR was the method, and the copy in TCRdb shows in-frame clones only, minus some. The data hold over 400,000 clones, with around 95% observed a single time. The material sequenced was naive CD4+ T cells sorted from blood. Stated subset: CD45RA+ positively selected. The receptors derive from a woman aged 25-40 years in good health.

V usage is TRBV7-9 and J usage is TRBJ2-7, with 14 bases matching TRBD2. This CDR3 contains 18 residues. In germline, CDR1 is SEHNR, CDR2 FQNEAQ (reference sequence). Trimming cost V 1 base and J 5 bases; bases outside gene matches: 10. The CDR3 reads CASSLVGLAGVPGDEQYF. For the CDR3, the DNA is TGTGCCAGCAGCTTAGTGGGACTAGCGGGAGTTCCCGGCGACGAGCAGTACTTC.

V usage is TRBV6-6 and J usage is TRBJ2-1; no firm D call. This CDR3 region has 15 residues. The V gene's germline CDR1 is MNHNY and CDR2 SVGAGI (reference sequence). V lost 3 bases, J lost 0 bases, and 9 bases lay in between. The DNA of the CDR3 is TGTGCCAGCAGTTATGGCGGAAGCTCCTACAATGAGCAGTTCTTC. Translated: CASSYGGSSYNEQFF.

The chain is built from TRBV4-1 and TRBJ2-5; TRBD2 matches 15 bases. Trimming at V came to 3 bases and at J to 2 bases, leaving 7 bases not matched to a gene. CDR1 and CDR2 from the germline V gene are MGHRA and YSYEKL. The CDR3 spans 18 residues. The CDR3 sequence is CASSHGTSGRPLQETQYF. CDR3 in DNA: TGCGCCAGCAGCCACGGGACTAGCGGGAGGCCCTTACAAGAGACCCAGTACTTC.

The rearrangement uses TRBV11-2 and TRBJ2-1; TRBD2 aligns across 11 bases. V was pared by 5 bases and J by 5 bases, with 5 bases of the junction left unmatched. Germline V gene lookup returns CDR1 SGHAT and CDR2 FQNNGV. This CDR3 spans 15 amino acids. The CDR3: CASSVGLAEHNEQFF. CDR3 nucleotides: TGTGCCAGCAGCGTGGGACTAGCGGAGCACAATGAGCAGTTCTTC.

This chain joins TRBV19 and TRBJ1-5; 8 positions match TRBD1. Germline V gives CDR1 LNHDA, CDR2 SQIVND (reference sequence). This CDR3 is 13 amino acids long. J gave up 3 bases and V 10 bases, and 5 bases lay outside the gene matches. The CDR3 coding sequence is TGTGCCACCCGGGACAGGTTCAATCAGCCCCAGCATTTT. Amino acid sequence: CATRDRFNQPQHF.

This rearrangement joins TRBV28 to TRBJ1-2, with D unresolved. V was cut by 9 bases and J by 0 bases, with 8 bases left in between. Germline CDR1 and CDR2: MDHEN and SYDVKM. CDR3 length: 12 amino acids. The CDR3 DNA reads TGTGCCAGTACAGTCGCTAACTATGGCTACACCTTC. This encodes CASTVANYGYTF.

The chain joins TRBV13 to TRBJ2-7; maybe TRBD2 (6 bases). The CDR3 consists of 14 residues. With 5 bases removed from V and 5 bases from J, the gap between germline ends came to 16 bases. CDR1 and CDR2 (germline): PRHDT, FYEKMQ (reference sequence). The DNA for the CDR3 is TGTGCCAGCAGCCCGGGACCTGGAGGGGACGAGCAGTACTTC. It specifies CASSPGPGGDEQYF.

This clone has just a few counts. This chain links TRBV28 with TRBJ1-5, with D uncertain. V gave up 2 bases and J gave up 0 bases, with 5 bases separating them. CDR1 and CDR2 from the germline V gene are MDHEN and SYDVKM. This CDR3 region has 14 residues. The CDR3 spells CASSLVASNQPQHF. CDR3 coding DNA: TGTGCCAGCAGTTTAGTGGCTAGCAATCAGCCCCAGCATTTT.

The chain combines TRBV5-1 with TRBJ2-7; 8 positions agree with TRBD2. The V segment lost 4 bases and the J segment 5 bases; nucleotides outside the gene matches: 11. CDR3 length: 15 residues. Germline V gives CDR1 SGHRS, CDR2 YFSETQ. The CDR3 sequence is CASSPEGTRINEQYF. The CDR3 coding sequence is TGCGCCAGCAGCCCCGAGGGGACTAGGATCAACGAGCAGTACTTC. Complete variable domain (other parts from reference TRBV5-1 and TRBJ2-7): KAGVTQTPRYLIKTRGQQVTLSCSPISGHRSVSWYQQTPGQGLQFLFEYFSETQRNKGNFPGRFSGRQFSNSRSEMNVSTLELGDSALYLCASSPEGTRINEQYFGPGTRLTVT.

This clone was seen only once. This rearrangement joins TRBV6-1 to TRBJ2-2, with D unclear. CDR1 and CDR2 from the germline V gene are MNHNS and SASEGT. With 6 bases removed from V and 5 bases from J, the gap between germline ends came to 10 bases. This CDR3 has 13 amino acids. CDR3 nucleotides: TGTGCCAGCAGCAACTCACTTACCGGGGAGCTGTTTTTT. Its protein product is CASSNSLTGELFF.